The source of this T cell receptor (beta chain) is a study of PD-1 blockade in classical Hodgkin lymphoma (dated by TCRdb to 2020 to 2021). Notes on the research overall: Nivolumab dosing was 3 mg/kg intravenously every 2 weeks, continuing until either disease progression or unacceptable toxicity. The study used CyTOF and TCR beta sequencing to define a peripheral blood immune signature of response to PD-1 blockade in classical Hodgkin lymphoma. Study-level results and caveats: The study was limited to a single clinical trial cohort, and causes of repertoire differences, possibly disease activity or prior therapy, remained undefined. By C4D1, a significant rise was seen in CD4+ TCR diversity but not in CD8+ TCR diversity (p=0.0027 vs p=0.16), and the rise was most apparent among complete responders (p=0.02). Newly diagnosed patients were reported to have lower baseline TCR diversity than healthy donors, and relapsed/refractory patients were reported to have lower baseline TCR diversity still. Baseline diversity similar to that of newly diagnosed patients was observed in trial patients achieving complete response, whereas significantly lower diversity was observed in partial responders and progressors. Lower diversity was observed in patients in whom nivolumab was started less than 1 year after ASCT, and these patients were excluded from later analyses so that confounding by immune reconstitution would be avoided.

Comments on this clone: This receptor's antigen is unknown. There are no base qualities to consult, and no much larger clone falls within one base.

Genomic DNA was isolated using the Qiagen DNeasy kit from unsorted PBMCs as well as from negatively selected CD4+ and CD8+ fractions. Using primers that anneal to V and J segments, immunoSEQ multiplex PCR amplified the TCR beta CDR3 regions. A synthetic immune receptor repertoire was used to minimize amplification bias, and any residual bias was removed computationally once sequencing was done. On the authors' methods: Custom Python scripts were used to quantify repertoire diversity as the Shannon entropy index. Unsorted, CD4+ and CD8+ repertoires were examined separately, except in combined analyses, for which CD4+ and CD8+ sequences were merged in silico. A clone was considered expanded if an increase in frequency of at least 2-fold after treatment relative to C1D1 was found, and a pseudocount of 0.5 was applied to clones undetected at baseline. Singleton clones were defined as clones with 0 or 1 copy at C1D1, and non-singleton clones were defined as clones with 2 or more copies. By matching protein sequences in sorted samples from the same patient, clones expanded in unsorted samples were annotated as CD4+, CD8+ or unknown. Wilcoxon tests on paired samples were used to test changes in diversity from C1D1 to C4D1. TCRdb took over this immuneACCESS table, retaining in-frame rearrangements with V and J assigned. Such tables are incomplete; in checked studies, under half of the missing clones stem from an unresolved V gene, and the remainder is unexplained. The DNA was the basis for D and trimming; V, J and clone size are from that table. The sample has about 46,000 clones on record, about three quarters of them singletons. Of the sample, approximately 11% is held by the ten largest clones.

Reading the label with the study, this specimen's time point is: cycle 1 day 1 (C1D1), immediately before nivolumab initiation. Every trial patient had relapsed after autologous stem cell transplantation, and cohorts A, B and C differed in prior brentuximab vedotin exposure. The trial cohort included around 60 patients with relapsed/refractory classical Hodgkin lymphoma, and each patient had a best overall response of complete response, partial response or progressive disease. Single-agent nivolumab was administered to trial patients in the multi-cohort phase II CheckMate 205 trial. An independent review committee assessed best overall response using the 2007 International Working Group response criteria. Trial PBMCs were collected immediately before nivolumab initiation (C1D1) and during therapy at cycle 2 day 1 and cycle 4 day 1. Peripheral blood was collected in 8 mL Vacutainer Cell Preparation Tubes, from which PBMCs were isolated by centrifugation and then cryopreserved.

CDR1 and CDR2 are drawn from the germline V gene: MDHEN, SYDVKM. V was cut back by 3 bases and J by 4 bases, leaving a gap of 9 bases between them. CDR3 length: 13 amino acids, cysteine to phenylalanine. The CDR3 DNA has 39 bases and is translated from base 1. This TCR came from a human donor with classical Hodgkin lymphoma. The sample consisted of peripheral blood mononuclear cells (PBMCs), taken at baseline. Recombination linked TRBV28 to TRBJ1-1, and possibly TRBD1, on 5 matching bases. The CDR3 has the sequence CASSLTGTTEAFF. The nucleotides are TGTGCCAGCAGTTTGACGGGGACCACTGAAGCTTTCTTT.